The 16 T cell receptor beta chains below were found in one sample sequenced in a study of T cells in Graves' hyperthyroidism and ophthalmopathy. Amplification of TCR beta CDR3 regions was performed using RNA transcripts as template. HTBI primers drove first-round RT-PCR of the TCR CDR3. One entry per CDR3 protein results from TCRdb running MiXCR on the multiplex PCR reads. The sample records around 250,000 distinct CDR3 sequences, about 14% being singletons. The sample consisted of blood. The receptors were gathered from a woman in her 40s with Graves' hyperthyroidism that later progressed to Graves' ophthalmopathy.

This chain uses TRBV20-1 with TRBJ2-5, with D uncertain. The CDR3 consists of 14 residues. The germline gives CDR1 DFQATT, CDR2 SNEGSKA (reference sequence). V lost 3 bases to trimming and J lost 1 base, with 12 bases between them. In DNA, the CDR3 is TGCAGTGCTAGGCCCTCTAATGGCCAAGAGACCCAGTACTTC. Its translation is CSARPSNGQETQYF.

This clonotype was counted many times. This chain connects TRBV27 to TRBJ1-4, with D possibly TRBD1 on 6 matching bases. The length of the CDR3 is 15 residues. V was pared by 8 bases and J by 2 bases, with 15 bases between. Germline V lookup: CDR1 MNHEY, CDR2 SMNVEV (reference sequence). The CDR3 bases are TGTGCCAGCCGTATGACAGGTGGTACTAATGAAAAACTGTTTTTT. This translates into CASRMTGGTNEKLFF.

The table lists this clonotype with a few counts. J is TRBJ2-1 and V is TRBV4-2; D gene ambiguous. Trimming took 2 bases from V and 7 from J, leaving 9 bases between them. CDR1 and CDR2 from the germline V gene are LGHNA and YNFKEQ. CDR3 length: 13 amino acids. CDR3 sequence reads: CASSQFFLNEQFF. For the CDR3, the DNA is TGTGCCAGCAGCCAATTTTTTTTGAATGAGCAGTTCTTC.

This sequence joins TRBV4-2 and TRBJ1-6; possible D gene TRBD1, 6 bases. V was trimmed by 4 bases and J by 0 bases, leaving 25 bases between them. The CDR3 spans 21 residues. Germline CDR1 reads LGHNA; CDR2 reads YNFKEQ. The CDR3 loop reads CASSRRPWTDTLSSYNSPLHF. The CDR3 nucleotides are TGTGCCAGCAGCCGACGACCTTGGACAGACACCTTAAGCTCCTATAATTCACCCCTCCACTTT.

The sample holds many counts of this clonotype. The rearrangement joins TRBV10-3 to TRBJ2-3; tentatively, D is TRBD2 (6 bases). The CDR3 spans 15 residues. Between the trimmed V and J ends, which lost 5 bases and 0 bases, there was a span of 12 bases. The germline CDR1 and CDR2 sequences are ENHRY and SYGVKD. The CDR3 region is CAISSGPTSTDTQYF. CDR3 sequence (DNA): TGTGCCATCAGTAGCGGGCCTACTAGCACAGATACGCAGTATTTT.

This clonotype was counted many times. V usage is TRBV19 and J usage is TRBJ1-1; a possible D gene is TRBD1 (5 bases). Deletions cut 4 bases from V and 3 bases from J, with 9 bases between. The CDR3 spans 13 residues. Looked up from germline, CDR1 is LNHDA and CDR2 is SQIVND (reference sequence). The CDR3 coding sequence is TGTGCCAGTAGTACAAACAGGTACACTGAAGCTTTCTTT. It encodes CASSTNRYTEAFF.

The sample holds many counts of this clonotype. The chain uses TRBV6-8 and TRBJ2-6; perhaps TRBD2 as D (6 bases). Trimming removed 4 bases at V and 0 bases at J, with 10 bases between. Germline lookup yields CDR1 MNHGY and CDR2 SAAAGT. The CDR3 is made up of 16 amino acids. The DNA of the CDR3 is TGTGCCAGCAGTTTGGGACTGAGCTCTGGGGCCAACGTCCTGACTTTC. Translating gives CASSLGLSSGANVLTF.

This clonotype was detected ten times or more. The CDR3 DNA sequence: TGCAGTGCTAGTGATGTATTCTACGAGCAGTACTTC. It encodes CSASDVFYEQYF. The chain joins TRBV20-1 to TRBJ2-7; no reliable D call. Looked up from germline, CDR1 is DFQATT and CDR2 is SNEGSKA (reference sequence). CDR3 length: 12 residues. V gave up 3 bases and J gave up 3 bases, with 9 bases separating them.

The V and J genes are TRBV15 and TRBJ2-4; D unclear. The CDR3 extends over 15 amino acids. CDR1 and CDR2 from the germline V gene are LNHNV and YYDKDF (reference sequence). V was trimmed by 4 bases and J by 7 bases, leaving 17 bases between them. DNA of the CDR3: TGTGCCACCAGCACATATGGACGGCCCGGGAACATTCAGTACTTC. Amino acids: CATSTYGRPGNIQYF.

This clonotype was observed many times. V is TRBV6-1 and J is TRBJ1-1, with TRBD1 as a possible D gene (5 bases). Germline CDR1 reads MNHNS; CDR2 reads SASEGT. V lost 5 bases and J 0 bases, leaving 10 bases between the germline ends. The CDR3 has 14 residues. The CDR3: CASSIGHLNTEAFF. For the CDR3, the DNA is TGTGCCAGCAGTATTGGACATTTGAACACTGAAGCTTTCTTT.

At least ten counts were recorded for this clonotype. J is TRBJ2-5 and V is TRBV18; D not certain. V was shortened by 3 bases and J by 1 base, with 15 bases between the two germline ends. CDR3 length: 16 residues. The germline V gene encodes CDR1 KGHSH and CDR2 LQKENI. CDR3 nucleotides: TGTGCCAGCTCACCCCTACCCACCGCCTCCCAAGAGACCCAGTACTTC. Its protein product is CASSPLPTASQETQYF.

Turning to this clonotype: A read error is possible here, since a much larger clone lies one base away. J is TRBJ2-1 and V is TRBV2; D perhaps matches TRBD1 (6 bases). Germline CDR1 and CDR2: SNHLY and FYNNEI. V gave up 8 bases and J gave up 1 base, with 15 bases separating them. The CDR3 sequence is 15 residues long. The CDR3 sequence is CASGGGLTSYNEQFF. The DNA of the CDR3 is TGTGCCAGCGGGGGCGGACTTACTTCCTACAATGAGCAGTTCTTC.

This clonotype showed up many times. The rearrangement links TRBV11-2 to TRBJ2-7; TRBD2 is a possible D gene (5 bases). V lost 0 bases, J lost 6 bases, and 9 bases lay in between. The CDR3 runs 13 residues. The germline V gene encodes CDR1 SGHAT and CDR2 FQNNGV. This CDR3 is CASSLDLEGEQYF. As DNA, the CDR3 is TGTGCCAGCAGCTTAGATCTAGAGGGCGAGCAGTACTTC.

The chain employs TRBV12-3 or TRBV12-4 and TRBJ2-1, with 7 bases matching TRBD2. J was trimmed by 3 bases and V by 4 bases; bases with no gene match: 12. This CDR3 has 17 residues. DNA of the CDR3: TGTGCCAGCAGTTACCTCCCAGCGGGAATCTACTACAATGAGCAGTTCTTC. As protein: CASSYLPAGIYYNEQFF.

V and J are TRBV7-3 and TRBJ2-7; tentatively, D is TRBD1 (7 bases). The CDR3 consists of 13 residues. CDR1 is SGHTA and CDR2 is FQGTGA in the germline V gene. Trimming took 3 bases from V and 5 from J, leaving 11 bases between them. CDR3 DNA sequence: TGTGCCAGCAGCTTGGGAGGACAGGACGAGCAGTACTTC. It translates to CASSLGGQDEQYF.

This clonotype was detected many times. Here the CDR3 reads CASSRGLAERYEQYF. The CDR3 coding sequence is TGTGCCAGTAGTCGGGGGCTAGCGGAGAGATACGAGCAGTACTTC. The chain is built from TRBV19 and TRBJ2-7; D perhaps matches TRBD2 (7 bases). The V end was cut by 5 bases, the J end by 4 bases, with 18 bases between. The CDR3 spans 15 residues. Per the germline V gene, CDR1 is LNHDA and CDR2 is SQIVND (reference sequence). Full variable domain (outside the CDR3, taken from reference TRBV19 and TRBJ2-7): DGGITQSPKYLFRKEGQNVTLSCEQNLNHDAMYWYRQDPGQGLRLIYYSQIVNDFQKGDIAEGYSVSREKKESFPLTVTSAQKNPTAFYLCASSRGLAERYEQYFGPGTRLTVT.